The rows below give T cell receptor beta chains drawn from one sample of a study of OX40 agonist ivuxolimab in advanced cancers. Data came from immunoSEQ multiplex PCR; TCRdb stores just in-frame clones and leaves some out. The sample yields about 100,000 clones, less than 95% seen once. The material was CD4+ or CD8+ T cells sorted from blood, obtained in a trial of the OX40 agonist ivuxolimab. These receptor sequences come from an adult with an advanced solid tumor such as melanoma, head and neck, liver or kidney cancer. Both conserved end residues are part of each CDR3. The D gene is left open where the match is weak. Size is stated for part of the rows, as once, few or many counts, or as a class when the clone is expanded.

TRBJ1-5,.,few,TRBV28,CASRSAQGFQPQHF,TGTGCCAGCAGGTCCGCCCAGGGATTTCAGCCCCAGCATTTT
TRBJ1-2,.,.,TRBV7-8,CASSLVRRPGLLSGYTF,TGTGCCAGCAGCTTAGTTAGACGACCGGGCCTTCTATCTGGCTACACCTTC
TRBJ2-1,TRBD2,.,TRBV7-3,CASSPSGGLAGQFF,TGTGCCAGCAGCCCCTCCGGTGGTCTAGCGGGGCAGTTCTTC
TRBJ2-5,TRBD2,.,TRBV6-1,CASSAYGLAGVAETQYF,TGTGCCAGCAGTGCTTACGGACTAGCGGGAGTAGCCGAGACCCAGTACTTC
TRBJ2-2,TRBD2,.,TRBV7-3,CASSLTSGANTGELFF,TGTGCCAGCAGCTTAACTAGCGGGGCGAACACCGGGGAGCTGTTTTTT
TRBJ2-4,.,.,TRBV19,CASSNGLIPTKNIQYF,TGTGCCAGTAGCAACGGACTAATTCCCACCAAAAACATTCAGTACTTC
TRBJ2-1,.,.,TRBV5-4,CASSPRDGYNEQFF,TGTGCCAGCAGCCCCCGGGACGGTTACAATGAGCAGTTCTTC
TRBJ1-1,TRBD1,once,TRBV7-2,CASSSRDRATSLRAFF,TGTGCCAGCAGCTCCAGGGACAGGGCCACCTCACTACGAGCTTTCTTT
TRBJ1-3,.,.,TRBV29-1,CSVQLISGNTIYF,TGCAGCGTACAACTGATCTCTGGAAACACCATATATTTT
TRBJ2-7,TRBD2,.,TRBV4-1,CASSQGLAGSYEQYF,TGCGCCAGCAGCCAGGGACTAGCGGGGTCCTACGAGCAGTACTTC
TRBJ2-2,.,few,TRBV11-2,CASSLMPGELFF,TGTGCCAGCAGCTTAATGCCCGGGGAGCTGTTTTTT
TRBJ1-3,.,.,TRBV13,CASKGVPNTIYF,TGTGCCAGTAAAGGGGTTCCCAACACCATATATTTT
TRBJ1-6,.,.,TRBV28,CASSLSQGSYNSPLHF,TGTGCCAGCAGTTTATCCCAGGGATCCTATAATTCACCCCTCCACTTT
TRBJ1-3,.,.,TRBV6-5,CASSYSRPSSGNTIYF,TGTGCCAGCAGTTACTCGAGGCCCAGCTCTGGAAACACCATATATTTT
TRBJ2-3,.,once,TRBV4-3,CASSQERGGADTQYF,TGCGCCAGCAGCCAAGAAAGGGGGGGGGCAGATACGCAGTATTTT
TRBJ2-3,.,.,TRBV4-3,CASSQDHSGRTDTQYF,TGCGCCAGCAGCCAAGACCATAGCGGACGCACAGATACGCAGTATTTT
TRBJ2-5,TRBD2,.,TRBV28,CASSHTSGGKETQYF,TGTGCCAGCAGTCACACTAGCGGGGGAAAAGAGACCCAGTACTTC
TRBJ1-1,.,.,TRBV4-3,CASSQDLFSVSDTEAFF,TGCGCCAGCAGCCAAGATCTTTTTTCAGTTTCGGACACTGAAGCTTTCTTT
TRBJ2-2,.,.,TRBV7-2,CASSALLLRTEELFF,TGTGCCAGCAGCGCCCTCCTTTTAAGAACTGAGGAGCTGTTTTTT
TRBJ1-5,.,.,TRBV5-1,CASSTDGGSNQPQHF,TGCGCCAGCAGCACCGATGGTGGGTCCAATCAGCCCCAGCATTTT
TRBJ2-5,TRBD2,.,TRBV9,CASSARTSGSQETQYF,TGTGCCAGCAGCGCGCGGACTAGCGGGTCTCAAGAGACCCAGTACTTC
TRBJ1-2,.,.,TRBV19,CASSIAYSGGYTF,TGTGCCAGTAGTATAGCCTACAGCGGAGGCTACACCTTC
TRBJ2-3,TRBD2,.,TRBV5-4,CASSSSFGGRDTQYF,TGTGCCAGCAGCTCATCTTTTGGCGGGAGGGACACGCAGTATTTT